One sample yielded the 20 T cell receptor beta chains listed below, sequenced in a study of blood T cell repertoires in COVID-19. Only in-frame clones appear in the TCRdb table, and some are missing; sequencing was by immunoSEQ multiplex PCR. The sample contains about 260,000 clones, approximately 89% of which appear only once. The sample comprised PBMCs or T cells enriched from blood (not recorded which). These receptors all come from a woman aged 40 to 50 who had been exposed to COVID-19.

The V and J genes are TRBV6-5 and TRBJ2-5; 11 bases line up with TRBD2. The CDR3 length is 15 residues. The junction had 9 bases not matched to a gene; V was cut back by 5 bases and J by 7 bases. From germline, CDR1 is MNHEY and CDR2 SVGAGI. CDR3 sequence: CASSKLAGATGTQYF. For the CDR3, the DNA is TGTGCCAGCAGTAAACTAGCGGGAGCAACGGGGACCCAGTACTTC.

CDR3 sequence reads: CASSREWLNTGELFF. CDR3 DNA sequence: TGTGCCAGCAGCCGCGAGTGGTTAAATACCGGGGAGCTGTTTTTT. This sequence joins TRBV5-5 and TRBJ2-2; D gene unclear. V was clipped by 4 bases and J by 5 bases, with 15 bases between them. Per germline, CDR1 SGHKS and CDR2 YYEKEE (reference sequence). The length of the CDR3 is 15 residues.

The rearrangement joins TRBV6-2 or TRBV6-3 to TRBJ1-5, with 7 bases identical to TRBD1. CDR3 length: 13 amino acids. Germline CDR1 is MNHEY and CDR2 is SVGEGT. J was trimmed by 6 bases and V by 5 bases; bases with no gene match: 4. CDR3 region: CASSPTGTQPQHF. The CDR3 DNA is TGTGCCAGCAGTCCGACAGGGACTCAGCCCCAGCATTTT.

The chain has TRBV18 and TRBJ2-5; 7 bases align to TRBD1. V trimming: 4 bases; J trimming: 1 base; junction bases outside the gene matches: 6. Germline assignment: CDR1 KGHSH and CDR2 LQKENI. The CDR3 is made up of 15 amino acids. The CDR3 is CASSLPTGSQETQYF. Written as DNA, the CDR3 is TGTGCCAGCTCACTTCCGACAGGGTCCCAAGAGACCCAGTACTTC.

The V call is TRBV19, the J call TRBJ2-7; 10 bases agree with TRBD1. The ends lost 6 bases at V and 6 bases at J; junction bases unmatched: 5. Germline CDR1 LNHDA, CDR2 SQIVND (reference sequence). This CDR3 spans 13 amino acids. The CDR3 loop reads CASSRDRGGEQYV. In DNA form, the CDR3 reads TGTGCCAGTAGCCGGGACAGGGGAGGCGAGCAGTACGTC.

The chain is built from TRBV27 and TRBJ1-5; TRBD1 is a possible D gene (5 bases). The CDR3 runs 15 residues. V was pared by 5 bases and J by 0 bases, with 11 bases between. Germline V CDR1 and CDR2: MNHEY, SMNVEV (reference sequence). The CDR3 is CASSTTVYSNQPQHF. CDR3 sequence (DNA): TGTGCCAGCAGTACGACAGTTTATAGCAATCAGCCCCAGCATTTT.

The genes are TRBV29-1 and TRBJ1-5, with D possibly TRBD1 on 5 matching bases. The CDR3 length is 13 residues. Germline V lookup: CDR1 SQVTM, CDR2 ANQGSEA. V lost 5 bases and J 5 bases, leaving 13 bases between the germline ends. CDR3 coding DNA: TGCAGCGTTAGGGGCCAGATAGATCAGCCCCAGCATTTT. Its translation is CSVRGQIDQPQHF.

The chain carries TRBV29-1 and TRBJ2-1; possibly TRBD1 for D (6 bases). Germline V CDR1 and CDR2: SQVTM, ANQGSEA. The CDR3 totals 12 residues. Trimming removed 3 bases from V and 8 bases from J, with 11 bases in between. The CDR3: CSVDAGVDEQFF. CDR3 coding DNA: TGCAGCGTTGACGCAGGGGTGGATGAGCAGTTCTTC.

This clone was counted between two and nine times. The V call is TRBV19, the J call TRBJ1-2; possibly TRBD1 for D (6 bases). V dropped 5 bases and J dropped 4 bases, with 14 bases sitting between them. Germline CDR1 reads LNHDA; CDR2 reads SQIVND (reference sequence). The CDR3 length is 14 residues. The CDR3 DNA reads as TGTGCCAGTAGTGAACCTACAGGGTTCTATGGCTACACCTTC. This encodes CASSEPTGFYGYTF.

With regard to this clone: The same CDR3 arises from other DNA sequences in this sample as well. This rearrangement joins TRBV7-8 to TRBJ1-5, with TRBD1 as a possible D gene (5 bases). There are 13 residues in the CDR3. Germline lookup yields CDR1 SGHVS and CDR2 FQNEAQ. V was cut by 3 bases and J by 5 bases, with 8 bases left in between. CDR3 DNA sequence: TGTGCCAGCAGCTTTCAGGGTTATCAGCCCCAGCATTTT. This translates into CASSFQGYQPQHF.

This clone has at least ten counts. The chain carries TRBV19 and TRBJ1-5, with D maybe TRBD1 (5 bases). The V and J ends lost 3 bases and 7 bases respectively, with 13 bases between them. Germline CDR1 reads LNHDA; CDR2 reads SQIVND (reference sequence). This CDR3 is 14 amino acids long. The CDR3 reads CASSMGLGQQPQHF. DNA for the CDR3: TGTGCCAGTAGTATGGGGCTCGGGCAGCAGCCCCAGCATTTT.

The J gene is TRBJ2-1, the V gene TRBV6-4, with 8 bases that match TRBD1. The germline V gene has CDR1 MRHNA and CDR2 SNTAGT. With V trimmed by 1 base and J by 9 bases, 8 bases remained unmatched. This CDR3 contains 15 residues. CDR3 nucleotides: TGTGCCAGCAGTGACTTCCAGGGGGCCAGGGCTGAGCAGTTCTTC. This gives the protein CASSDFQGARAEQFF.

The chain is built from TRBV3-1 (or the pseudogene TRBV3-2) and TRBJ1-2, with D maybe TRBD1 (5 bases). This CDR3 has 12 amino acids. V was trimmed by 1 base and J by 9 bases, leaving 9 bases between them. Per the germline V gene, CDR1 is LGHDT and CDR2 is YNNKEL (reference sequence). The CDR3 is CASSQVDTCYTF. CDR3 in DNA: TGTGCCAGCAGCCAAGTGGACACCTGCTACACCTTC.

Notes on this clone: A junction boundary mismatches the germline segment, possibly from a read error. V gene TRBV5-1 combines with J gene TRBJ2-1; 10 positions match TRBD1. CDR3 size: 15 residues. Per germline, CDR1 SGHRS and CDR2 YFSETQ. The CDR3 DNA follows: TGTGCCAGCAGCTTAAGGACAGGGGGGAGCAATGAGCAGTTCTTC. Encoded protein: CASSLRTGGSNEQFF.

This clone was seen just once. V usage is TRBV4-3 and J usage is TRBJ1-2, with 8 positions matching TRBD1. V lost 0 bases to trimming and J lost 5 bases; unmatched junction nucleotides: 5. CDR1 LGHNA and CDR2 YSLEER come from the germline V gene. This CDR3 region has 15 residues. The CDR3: CASSQDRGDRYGYTF. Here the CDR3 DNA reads TGCGCCAGCAGCCAAGATCGAGGGGACAGGTATGGCTACACCTTC.

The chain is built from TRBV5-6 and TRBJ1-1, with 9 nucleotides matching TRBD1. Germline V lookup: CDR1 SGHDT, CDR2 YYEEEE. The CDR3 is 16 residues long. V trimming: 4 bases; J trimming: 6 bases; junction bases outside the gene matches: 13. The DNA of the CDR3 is TGTGCCAGCAGCCCCGACGCGGGACAGGGTCGGGCTGAAGCTTTCTTT. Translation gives CASSPDAGQGRAEAFF.

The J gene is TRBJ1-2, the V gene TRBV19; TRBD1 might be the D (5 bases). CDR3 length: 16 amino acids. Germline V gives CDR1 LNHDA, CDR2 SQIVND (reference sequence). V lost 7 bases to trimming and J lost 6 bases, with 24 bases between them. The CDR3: CASTLLGEGNRNGYTF. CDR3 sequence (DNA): TGTGCCAGTACCCTACTTGGAGAAGGGAACAGGAATGGCTACACCTTC.

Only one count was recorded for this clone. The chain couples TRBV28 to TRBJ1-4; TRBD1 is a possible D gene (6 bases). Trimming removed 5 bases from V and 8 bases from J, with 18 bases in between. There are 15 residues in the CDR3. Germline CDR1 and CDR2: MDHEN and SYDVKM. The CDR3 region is CASSVAGGAGEKLFF. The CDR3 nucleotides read TGTGCCAGCAGTGTGGCCGGGGGGGCAGGGGAAAAACTGTTTTTT.

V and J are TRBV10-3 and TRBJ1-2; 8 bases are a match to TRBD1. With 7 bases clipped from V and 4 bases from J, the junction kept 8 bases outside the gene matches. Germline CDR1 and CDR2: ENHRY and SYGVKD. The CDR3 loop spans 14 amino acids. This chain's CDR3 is CAITGQGTGYGYTF. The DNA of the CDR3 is TGTGCCATCACCGGACAGGGTACAGGCTATGGCTACACCTTC.

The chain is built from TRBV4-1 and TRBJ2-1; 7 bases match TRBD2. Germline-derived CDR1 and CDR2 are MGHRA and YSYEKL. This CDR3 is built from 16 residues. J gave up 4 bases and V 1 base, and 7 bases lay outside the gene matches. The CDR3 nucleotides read TGCGCCAGCAGCCAAGTAAGCGGACTAGAGTACAATGAGCAGTTCTTC. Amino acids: CASSQVSGLEYNEQFF.